Below are 27 T cell receptor beta chains sequenced from a single sample in a study of somatic mutations in cytotoxic T cells in rheumatoid arthritis. TCRdb keeps only in-frame clones here, not all; method: immunoSEQ multiplex PCR. In the table there are roughly 10,000 clones, approximately 91% of which are singletons. Sequencing input: CD4+ T cells sorted from blood. The receptors come from a young woman with rheumatoid arthritis.

This clone was observed a few times. The genes are TRBV30 and TRBJ1-5; D unclear. CDR3 length: 16 amino acids. V was cut by 5 bases and J by 0 bases, with 17 bases left in between. Germline-derived CDR1 and CDR2 are GTSNPN and SVGIG (reference sequence). This CDR3 reads CAWSSPRMNSNQPQHF. Here the CDR3 DNA reads TGTGCCTGGTCTTCCCCGCGGATGAATAGCAATCAGCCCCAGCATTTT.

This chain uses TRBV9 with TRBJ2-5, with a weak D call TRBD1 (5 bases). The CDR3 is made up of 15 amino acids. Trimming left V 0 bases short and J 6 bases short, with 15 bases between. Germline V CDR1 and CDR2: SGDLS, YYNGEE. For the CDR3, the DNA is TGTGCCAGCAGCGTAGGGCCGGATGGGGCCCAGACCCAGTACTTC. It encodes CASSVGPDGAQTQYF.

The chain joins TRBV5-1 to TRBJ2-7; a possible D gene is TRBD2 (5 bases). Per germline, CDR1 SGHRS and CDR2 YFSETQ. Trimming cost V 4 bases and J 0 bases, with 11 bases left between them. This CDR3 comprises 14 residues. This CDR3 reads CASSPQRGSYEQYF. The CDR3, as DNA: TGCGCCAGCAGCCCTCAACGGGGCTCCTACGAGCAGTACTTC.

The rearrangement links TRBV5-6 to TRBJ2-7, with TRBD1 matching 8 bases. CDR1 is SGHDT, CDR2 YYEEEE, per germline. The CDR3 spans 15 residues. The junction had 5 bases not matched to a gene; V was cut back by 1 base and J by 2 bases. The CDR3 is CASSLTGGRTYEQYF. The CDR3 DNA reads as TGTGCCAGCAGCTTGACAGGGGGTAGAACCTACGAGCAGTACTTC. Together with reference TRBV5-6 and TRBJ2-7, the CDR3 gives the full variable domain: DAGVTQSPTHLIKTRGQQVTLRCSPKSGHDTVSWYQQALGQGPQFIFQYYEEEERQRGNFPDRFSGHQFPNYSSELNVNALLLGDSALYLCASSLTGGRTYEQYFGPGTRLTVT.

The chain joins TRBV28 to TRBJ1-2, with no clear D. The length of the CDR3 is 15 residues. The V end lost 5 bases, the J end lost 5 bases, and 18 bases lay between the germline ends. CDR1 is MDHEN and CDR2 is SYDVKM in the germline V gene. The CDR3 here is CASSPGGDGGYGYTF. In DNA form, the CDR3 reads TGTGCCAGCAGTCCGGGCGGGGATGGTGGGTATGGCTACACCTTC.

This chain joins TRBV29-1 and TRBJ2-3, with a possible D match to TRBD1 (5 bases). Germline loops: CDR1 SQVTM, CDR2 ANQGSEA. The CDR3 consists of 12 residues. Trimming took off 4 bases at V and 4 bases at J, with 9 bases between the two ends. The CDR3 DNA sequence: TGCAGCGTTGGGCTAGGGGCAGATACGCAGTATTTT. Its translation: CSVGLGADTQYF.

The V and J genes are TRBV7-9 and TRBJ2-3, with TRBD2 matching 13 bases. The CDR3 covers 17 residues. The V and J ends lost 3 bases and 0 bases, in that order; junction bases with no gene match: 3. Germline V gene sequence: CDR1 SEHNR, CDR2 FQNEAQ (reference sequence). The DNA for the CDR3 is TGTGCCAGCAGCTTGGGGACTAGCGGGGAGAGCACAGATACGCAGTATTTT. It translates to CASSLGTSGESTDTQYF.

This chain uses TRBV18 with TRBJ2-7; weak D call: TRBD1 (5 bases). V dropped 2 bases and J dropped 0 bases, with 8 bases sitting between them. The length of the CDR3 is 14 residues. CDR1 KGHSH and CDR2 LQKENI come from the germline V gene. CDR3 loop: CASSPDTGSYEQYF. The CDR3 DNA follows: TGTGCCAGCTCACCAGACACAGGCTCCTACGAGCAGTACTTC.

The chain recombines TRBV5-4 with TRBJ1-1; 7 bases align to TRBD1. V gave up 4 bases and J gave up 0 bases; unmatched junction bases: 12. In germline, CDR1 is SGHNT, CDR2 YYREEE (reference sequence). This CDR3 region has 17 residues. CDR3 DNA sequence: TGTGCCAGCAGCCCAGGGGGGCCAGGCTGGGTGAACACTGAAGCTTTCTTT. Translation: CASSPGGPGWVNTEAFF.

V is TRBV11-2 and J is TRBJ1-2; maybe TRBD1 (6 bases). The CDR3 spans 15 residues. Germline V CDR1 and CDR2: SGHAT, FQNNGV. The V gene lost 4 bases and the J gene lost 4 bases, with 16 bases spanning the gap. This chain's CDR3 is CASSSNRDTSYGYTF. CDR3 in DNA: TGTGCCAGCAGCTCCAACCGGGACACCTCCTATGGCTACACCTTC.

This chain connects TRBV7-6 to TRBJ2-5, with a weak D call TRBD1 (6 bases). Trimming pared 5 bases from V and 4 bases from J, leaving 14 bases between. The CDR3 sequence is 14 residues long. The germline CDR1 and CDR2 sequences are SGHVS and FNYEAQ. CDR3 bases: TGTGCCAGCAGCCCCCGCCAGGGGCCAGAGACCCAGTACTTC. As protein: CASSPRQGPETQYF.

The genes are TRBV2 and TRBJ2-2, with 9 bases identical to TRBD1. The V gene end was trimmed by 6 bases and the J gene end by 3 bases; junction bases not matched to a gene: 14. The germline CDR1 and CDR2 sequences are SNHLY and FYNNEI. This CDR3 contains 18 residues. CDR3 nucleotide sequence: TGTGCCAGCAGGGCCCCGGGACAGGGACTTATGGACACCGGGGAGCTGTTTTTT. Its translation is CASRAPGQGLMDTGELFF.

V gene TRBV11-2 combines with J gene TRBJ2-5, with 7 bases identical to TRBD1. The junction had 5 bases not matched to a gene; V was cut back by 5 bases and J by 2 bases. Germline values: CDR1 SGHAT, CDR2 FQNNGV. The CDR3 is 14 amino acids. The CDR3 region is CASSDRELQETQYF. The CDR3 region has the DNA TGTGCCAGCAGCGACAGGGAATTACAAGAGACCCAGTACTTC.

The gene calls are TRBV7-2 and TRBJ1-1; perhaps TRBD1 as D (5 bases). The V gene's germline CDR1 is SGHTA and CDR2 FQGNSA. Trimming left V 1 base short and J 0 bases short, with 12 bases between. The CDR3 covers 16 residues. The CDR3 loop reads CASSLVGGGMNTEAFF. In DNA, the CDR3 is TGTGCCAGCAGCTTAGTGGGGGGAGGGATGAACACTGAAGCTTTCTTT.

This chain links TRBV11-2 with TRBJ2-5; tentative D call: TRBD1 (6 bases). The DNA end lines up better with TRBJ2-7; the J call may be wrong. Germline V gene data show CDR1 as SGHAT and CDR2 as FQNNGV. CDR3 length: 16 residues. CDR3 bases: TGTGCCAGCAGCTTAGATCAACAGGGAAATGACTACGAGCAGTACTTC. Protein product: CASSLDQQGNDYEQYF.

The rearrangement joins TRBV2 to TRBJ2-1; tentative D call: TRBD1 (5 bases). This CDR3 is built from 13 residues. Germline CDR1 and CDR2: SNHLY and FYNNEI. Trimming pared 6 bases from V and 4 bases from J, leaving 10 bases between. The DNA for the CDR3 is TGTGCCAGCAGCCTGACAGATTACAATGAGCAGTTCTTC. Its translation is CASSLTDYNEQFF.

The CDR3 loop is CASSIGRGAYEQYF. CDR3 coding DNA: TGTGCCAGTAGTATAGGCCGCGGAGCCTACGAGCAGTACTTC. The J gene is TRBJ2-7, the V gene TRBV19; D remains ambiguous. Germline V gene lookup returns CDR1 LNHDA and CDR2 SQIVND (reference sequence). The CDR3 is 14 residues long. Deletions cut 1 base from V and 2 bases from J, with 9 bases between. Drawing the rest from reference TRBV19 and TRBJ2-7, the complete variable domain is DGGITQSPKYLFRKEGQNVTLSCEQNLNHDAMYWYRQDPGQGLRLIYYSQIVNDFQKGDIAEGYSVSREKKESFPLTVTSAQKNPTAFYLCASSIGRGAYEQYFGPGTRLTVT.

The gene calls are TRBV27 and TRBJ1-5; D is unresolved. The V end was cut by 6 bases, the J end by 1 base, with 13 bases between. CDR1 and CDR2 from the germline V gene are MNHEY and SMNVEV (reference sequence). This CDR3 has 15 amino acids. CDR3 region: CASRPRGLSNQPQHF. In nucleotides, the CDR3 is TGTGCCAGCAGGCCTCGGGGTCTGAGCAATCAGCCCCAGCATTTT.

This sequence joins TRBV5-1 and TRBJ2-1; D possibly corresponds to TRBD1 (5 bases). Germline-derived CDR1 and CDR2 are SGHRS and YFSETQ. This CDR3 has 15 amino acids. V dropped 4 bases and J dropped 3 bases, with 14 bases sitting between them. CDR3 nucleotide sequence: TGCGCCAGCAGCCGCCAGGGAACGGTCTACAATGAGCAGTTCTTC. Translated, it gives CASSRQGTVYNEQFF.

Only one count was recorded for this clone. The chain employs TRBV2 and TRBJ1-1; tentatively, D is TRBD1 (5 bases). Germline V gives CDR1 SNHLY, CDR2 FYNNEI. Trimming cost V 6 bases and J 0 bases, with 11 bases left between them. CDR3 length: 14 residues. The CDR3 nucleotides read TGTGCCAGCAGAACGGGACTCTTGAACACTGAAGCTTTCTTT. This codes for CASRTGLLNTEAFF.

The chain combines TRBV2 with TRBJ1-4; D ambiguous. Germline CDR1 is SNHLY and CDR2 is FYNNEI. V lost 7 bases and J lost 0, with 12 bases in between. The CDR3 sequence is 15 residues long. CDR3 sequence (DNA): TGTGCCAGCACCAGACCCGGGTCAACTAATGAAAAACTGTTTTTT. As protein: CASTRPGSTNEKLFF.

V and J are TRBV2 and TRBJ1-6; 8 bases map to TRBD1. CDR3 length: 15 residues. CDR1 and CDR2 (germline): SNHLY, FYNNEI. The trim removed 11 bases at V and 7 bases at J, leaving 13 bases unmatched. CDR3: CAGGQGASGNSPLHF. The CDR3 nucleotides are TGTGCCGGGGGGCAGGGGGCTTCAGGAAATTCACCCCTCCACTTT.

The gene calls are TRBV19 and TRBJ2-3; 11 bases map to TRBD2. The CDR3 contains 15 residues. Germline V gene sequence: CDR1 LNHDA, CDR2 SQIVND (reference sequence). Trimming took 4 bases from V and 5 from J; bases not matched to a gene: 5. The CDR3 reads CASSTLAGGGDTQYF. The CDR3 DNA follows: TGTGCCAGTAGTACTCTAGCGGGGGGCGGAGATACGCAGTATTTT. Drawing the rest from reference TRBV19 and TRBJ2-3, the complete variable domain is DGGITQSPKYLFRKEGQNVTLSCEQNLNHDAMYWYRQDPGQGLRLIYYSQIVNDFQKGDIAEGYSVSREKKESFPLTVTSAQKNPTAFYLCASSTLAGGGDTQYFGPGTRLTVL.

The chain carries TRBV29-1 and TRBJ1-1, with TRBD1 identical over 10 bases. CDR3 length: 12 amino acids. Trimming took 7 bases from V and 3 from J; bases not matched to a gene: 2. The germline CDR1 and CDR2 sequences are SQVTM and ANQGSEA. Here the CDR3 reads CSGDRGHTEAFF. The CDR3 DNA sequence: TGCAGCGGGGACAGGGGCCACACTGAAGCTTTCTTT.

As DNA, the CDR3 is TGTGCCAGCTGCTCGGGGGACAGGGATGCCTACGAGCAGTACTTC. It encodes CASCSGDRDAYEQYF. This chain joins TRBV28 and TRBJ2-7; TRBD1 agrees at 9 bases. Trimming cost V 8 bases and J 2 bases; bases outside gene matches: 10. This CDR3 region has 15 residues. Germline CDR1 is MDHEN and CDR2 is SYDVKM.

The chain has TRBV7-9 and TRBJ1-2; D is ambiguous. The germline V gene has CDR1 SEHNR and CDR2 FQNEAQ (reference sequence). This CDR3 spans 12 amino acids. Between the trimmed V and J ends, which lost 1 base and 8 bases, there was a span of 8 bases. CDR3 protein: CASSLESGGYTF. The DNA of the CDR3 is TGTGCCAGCAGCTTAGAATCGGGGGGCTACACCTTC.

The chain joins TRBV19 to TRBJ1-4; D is possibly TRBD1 (6 bases). Germline values: CDR1 LNHDA, CDR2 SQIVND (reference sequence). This CDR3 spans 13 amino acids. Deletions cut 5 bases from V and 8 bases from J, with 12 bases between. The CDR3 DNA reads TGTGCCAGTAGTTCTCAGGGGAGAGAAAAACTGTTTTTT. This sequence encodes CASSSQGREKLFF.